This T cell receptor beta chain was captured by sequencing in a study of blood T cell repertoires in COVID-19. Study summary: Donors in the United States, Italy and Spain gave samples during acute or convalescent COVID-19.

Between the trimmed V and J ends, which lost 3 bases and 0 bases, there was a span of 12 bases. Per germline, CDR1 MNHEY and CDR2 SMNVEV (reference sequence). This CDR3 has 15 residues. The assay was immunoSEQ multiplex PCR, and TCRdb's table has in-frame clones only and misses some. The sample holds about 360,000 clones, around 87% seen once. The sample was peripheral blood. The source of this sequence is a human donor in a cohort sampled during active COVID-19. The V call is TRBV27, the J call TRBJ2-7; no definite D call. The CDR3 spells CASSFASGYSYEQYF. DNA for the CDR3: TGTGCCAGCAGTTTCGCCTCCGGGTACTCCTACGAGCAGTACTTC.